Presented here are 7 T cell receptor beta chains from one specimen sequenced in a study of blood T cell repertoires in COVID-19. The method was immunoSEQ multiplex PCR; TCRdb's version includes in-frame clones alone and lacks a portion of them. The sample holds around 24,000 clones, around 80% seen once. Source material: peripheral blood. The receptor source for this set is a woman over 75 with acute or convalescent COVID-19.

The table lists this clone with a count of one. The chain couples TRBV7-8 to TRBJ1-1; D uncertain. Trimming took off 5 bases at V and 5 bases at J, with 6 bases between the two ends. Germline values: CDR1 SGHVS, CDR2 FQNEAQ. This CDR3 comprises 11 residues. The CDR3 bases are TGTGCCAGCAGCCCGAGTACTGAAGCTTTCTTT. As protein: CASSPSTEAFF.

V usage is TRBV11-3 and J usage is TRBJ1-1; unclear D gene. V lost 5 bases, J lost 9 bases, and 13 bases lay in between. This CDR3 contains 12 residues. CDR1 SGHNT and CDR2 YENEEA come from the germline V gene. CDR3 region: CASSKRTPQAFF. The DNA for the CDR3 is TGTGCCAGCAGCAAAAGGACTCCCCAAGCTTTCTTT.

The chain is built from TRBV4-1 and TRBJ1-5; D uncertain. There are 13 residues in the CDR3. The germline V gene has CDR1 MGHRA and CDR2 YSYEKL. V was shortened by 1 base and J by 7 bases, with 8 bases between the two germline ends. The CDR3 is CASSQVPRQPQHF. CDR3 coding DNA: TGCGCCAGCAGCCAAGTGCCGAGGCAGCCCCAGCATTTT.

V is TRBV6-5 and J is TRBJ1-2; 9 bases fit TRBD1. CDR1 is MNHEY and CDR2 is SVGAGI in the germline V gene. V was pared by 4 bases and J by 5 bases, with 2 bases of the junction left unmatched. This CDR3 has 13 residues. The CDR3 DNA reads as TGTGCCAGCAGTTTGACAGGGGGATATGGCTACACCTTC. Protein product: CASSLTGGYGYTF.

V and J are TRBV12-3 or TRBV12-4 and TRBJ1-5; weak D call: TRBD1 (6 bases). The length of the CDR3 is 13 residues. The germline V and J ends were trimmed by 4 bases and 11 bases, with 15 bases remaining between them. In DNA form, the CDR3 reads TGTGCCAGCAGTTGGGACAAGCCAGCAGCCCAGCATTTT. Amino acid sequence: CASSWDKPAAQHF.

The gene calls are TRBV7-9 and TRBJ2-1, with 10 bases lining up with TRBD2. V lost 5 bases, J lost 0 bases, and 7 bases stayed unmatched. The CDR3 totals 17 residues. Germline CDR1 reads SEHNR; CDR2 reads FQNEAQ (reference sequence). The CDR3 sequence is CASSGTGLAYSYNEQFF. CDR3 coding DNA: TGTGCCAGCAGCGGTACGGGACTAGCGTACTCCTACAATGAGCAGTTCTTC. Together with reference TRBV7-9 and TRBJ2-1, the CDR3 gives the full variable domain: DTGVSQNPRHKITKRGQNVTFRCDPISEHNRLYWYRQTLGQGPEFLTYFQNEAQLEKSRLLSDRFSAERPKGSFSTLEIQRTEQGDSAMYLCASSGTGLAYSYNEQFFGPGTRLTVL.

The CDR3 bases are TGTGCCAGCAGAGCACAGGGGCCGGGTGAAGCTTTCTTT. It encodes CASRAQGPGEAFF. The chain combines TRBV7-9 with TRBJ1-1; 7 bases line up with TRBD1. With V trimmed by 6 bases and J by 7 bases, 8 bases remained unmatched. The CDR3 is made up of 13 amino acids. CDR1 and CDR2 (germline): SEHNR, FQNEAQ (reference sequence).